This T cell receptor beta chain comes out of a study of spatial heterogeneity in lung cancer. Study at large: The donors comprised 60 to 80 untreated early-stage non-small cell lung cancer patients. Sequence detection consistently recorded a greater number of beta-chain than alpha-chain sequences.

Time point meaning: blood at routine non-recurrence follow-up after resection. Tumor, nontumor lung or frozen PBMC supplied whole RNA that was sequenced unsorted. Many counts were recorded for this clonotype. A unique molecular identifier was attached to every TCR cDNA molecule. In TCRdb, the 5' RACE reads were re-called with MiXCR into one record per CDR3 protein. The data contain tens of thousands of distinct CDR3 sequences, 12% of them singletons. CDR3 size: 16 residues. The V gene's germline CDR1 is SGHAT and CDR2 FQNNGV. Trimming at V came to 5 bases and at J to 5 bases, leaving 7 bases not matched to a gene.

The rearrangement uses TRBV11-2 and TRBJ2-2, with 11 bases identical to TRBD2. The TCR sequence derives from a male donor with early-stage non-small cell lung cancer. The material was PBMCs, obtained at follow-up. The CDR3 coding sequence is TGTGCCAGCAGCATACTAGCGGGAGTGAGAACCGGGGAGCTGTTTTTT. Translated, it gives CASSILAGVRTGELFF.